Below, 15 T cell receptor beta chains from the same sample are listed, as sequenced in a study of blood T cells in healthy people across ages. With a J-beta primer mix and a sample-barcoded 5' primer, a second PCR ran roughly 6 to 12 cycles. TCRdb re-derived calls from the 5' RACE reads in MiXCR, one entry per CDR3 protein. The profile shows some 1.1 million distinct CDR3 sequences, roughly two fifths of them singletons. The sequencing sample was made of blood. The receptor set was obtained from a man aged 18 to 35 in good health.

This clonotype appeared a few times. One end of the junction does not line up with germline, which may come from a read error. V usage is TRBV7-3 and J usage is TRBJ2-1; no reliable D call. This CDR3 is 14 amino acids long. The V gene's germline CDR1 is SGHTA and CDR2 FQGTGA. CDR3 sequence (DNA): TGTGCCAGCATCTTAGCTAGCTCCTACAATGAGCAGTTCTTC. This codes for CASILASSYNEQFF.

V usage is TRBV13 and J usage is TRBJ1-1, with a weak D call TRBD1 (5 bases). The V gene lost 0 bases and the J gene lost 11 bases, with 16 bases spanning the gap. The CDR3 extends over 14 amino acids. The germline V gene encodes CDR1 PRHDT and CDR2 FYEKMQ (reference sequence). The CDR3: CASSLGRGQSDAFF. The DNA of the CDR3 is TGTGCCAGCAGCTTAGGCCGGGGCCAGTCCGATGCTTTCTTT.

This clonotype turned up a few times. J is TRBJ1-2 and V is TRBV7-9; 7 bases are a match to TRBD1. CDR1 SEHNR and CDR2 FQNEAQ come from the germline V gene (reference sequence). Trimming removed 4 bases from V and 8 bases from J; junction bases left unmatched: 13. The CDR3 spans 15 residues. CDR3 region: CASSYNDRDVTGYTF. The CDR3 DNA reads TGTGCCAGCAGCTATAACGACAGGGATGTTACGGGCTACACCTTC.

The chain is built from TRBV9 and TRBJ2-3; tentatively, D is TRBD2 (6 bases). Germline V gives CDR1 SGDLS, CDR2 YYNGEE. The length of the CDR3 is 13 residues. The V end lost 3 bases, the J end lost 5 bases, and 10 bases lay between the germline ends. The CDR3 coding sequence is TGTGCCAGCAGCGCCTATAGCGGAGATACGCAGTATTTT. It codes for CASSAYSGDTQYF.

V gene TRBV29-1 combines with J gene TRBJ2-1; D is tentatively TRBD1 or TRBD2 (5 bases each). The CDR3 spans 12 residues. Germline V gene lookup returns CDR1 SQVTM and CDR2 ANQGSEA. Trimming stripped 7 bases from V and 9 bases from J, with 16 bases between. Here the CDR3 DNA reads TGCAGCGACCTCATAGGGGCGGGTGAGCAGTTCTTC. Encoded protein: CSDLIGAGEQFF.

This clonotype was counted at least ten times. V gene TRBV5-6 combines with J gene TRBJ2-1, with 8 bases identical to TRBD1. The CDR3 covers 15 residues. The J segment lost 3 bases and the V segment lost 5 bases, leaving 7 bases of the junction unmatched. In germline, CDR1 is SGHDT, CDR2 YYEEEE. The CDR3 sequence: CASSLPGGGYNEQFF. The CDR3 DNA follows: TGTGCCAGCAGTTTACCAGGGGGCGGCTACAATGAGCAGTTCTTC.

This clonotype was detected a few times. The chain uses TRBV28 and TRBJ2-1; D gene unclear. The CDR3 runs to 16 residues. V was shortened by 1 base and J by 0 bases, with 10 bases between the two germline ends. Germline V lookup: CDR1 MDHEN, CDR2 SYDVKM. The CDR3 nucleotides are TGTGCCAGCAGTTTATTAGCACCGAGCTCCTACAATGAGCAGTTCTTC. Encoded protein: CASSLLAPSSYNEQFF.

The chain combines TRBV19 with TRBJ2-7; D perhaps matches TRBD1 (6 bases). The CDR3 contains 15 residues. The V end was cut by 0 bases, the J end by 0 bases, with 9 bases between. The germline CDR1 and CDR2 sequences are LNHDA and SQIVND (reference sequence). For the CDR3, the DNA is TGTGCCAGTAGTATAGAGCCGGACAGCTCCTACGAGCAGTACTTC. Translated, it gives CASSIEPDSSYEQYF.

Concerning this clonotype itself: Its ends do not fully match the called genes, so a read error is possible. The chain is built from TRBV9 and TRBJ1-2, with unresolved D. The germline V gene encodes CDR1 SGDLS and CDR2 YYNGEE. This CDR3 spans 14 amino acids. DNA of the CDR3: TGTACCAGCAGCGTAGTGAATGCGCCATATGGCTACACCTTC. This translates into CTSSVVNAPYGYTF. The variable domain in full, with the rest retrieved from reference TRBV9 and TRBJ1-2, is DSGVTQTPKHLITATGQRVTLRCSPRSGDLSVYWYQQSLDQGLQFLIQYYNGEERAKGNILERFSAQQFPDLHSELNLSSLELGDSALYFCTSSVVNAPYGYTFGSGTRLTVV.

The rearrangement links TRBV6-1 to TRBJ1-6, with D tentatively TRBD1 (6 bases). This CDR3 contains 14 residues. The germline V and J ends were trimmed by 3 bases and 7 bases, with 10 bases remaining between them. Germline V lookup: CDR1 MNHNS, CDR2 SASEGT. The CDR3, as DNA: TGTGCCAGCAGTGACGGACAGATAAATTCACCCCTCCACTTT. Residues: CASSDGQINSPLHF.

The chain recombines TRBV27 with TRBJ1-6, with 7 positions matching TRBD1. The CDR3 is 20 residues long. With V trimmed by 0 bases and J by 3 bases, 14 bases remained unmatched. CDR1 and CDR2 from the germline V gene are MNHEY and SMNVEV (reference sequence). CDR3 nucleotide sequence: TGTGCCAGCAGTTTATCTCGAACAGGGGAGATCTCTCTCTATAATTCACCCCTCCACTTT. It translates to CASSLSRTGEISLYNSPLHF.

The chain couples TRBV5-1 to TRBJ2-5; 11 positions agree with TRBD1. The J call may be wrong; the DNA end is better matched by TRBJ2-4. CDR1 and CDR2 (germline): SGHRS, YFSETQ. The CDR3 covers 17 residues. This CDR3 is CASSIRSGTGGKNIQYF. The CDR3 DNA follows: TGCGCCAGCAGCATTCGTTCCGGGACAGGGGGCAAAAACATTCAGTACTTC.

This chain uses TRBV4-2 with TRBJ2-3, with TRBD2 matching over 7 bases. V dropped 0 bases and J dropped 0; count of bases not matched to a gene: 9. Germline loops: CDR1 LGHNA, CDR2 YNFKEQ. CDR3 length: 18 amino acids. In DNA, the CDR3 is TGTGCCAGCAGCCAAGACGGAAGGAGCGGGATGAGCACAGATACGCAGTATTTT. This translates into CASSQDGRSGMSTDTQYF.

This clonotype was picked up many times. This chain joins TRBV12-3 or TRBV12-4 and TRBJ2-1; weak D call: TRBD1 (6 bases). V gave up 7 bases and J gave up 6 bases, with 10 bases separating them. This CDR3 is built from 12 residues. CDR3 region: CASTQQGNEQFF. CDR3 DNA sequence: TGTGCCAGCACCCAACAGGGCAATGAGCAGTTCTTC.

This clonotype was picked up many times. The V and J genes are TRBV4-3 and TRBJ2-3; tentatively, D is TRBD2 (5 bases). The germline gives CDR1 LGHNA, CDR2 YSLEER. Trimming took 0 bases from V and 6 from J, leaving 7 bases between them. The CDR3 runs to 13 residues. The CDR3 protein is CASSQEGADTQYF. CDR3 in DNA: TGCGCCAGCAGCCAAGAGGGAGCGGATACGCAGTATTTT.